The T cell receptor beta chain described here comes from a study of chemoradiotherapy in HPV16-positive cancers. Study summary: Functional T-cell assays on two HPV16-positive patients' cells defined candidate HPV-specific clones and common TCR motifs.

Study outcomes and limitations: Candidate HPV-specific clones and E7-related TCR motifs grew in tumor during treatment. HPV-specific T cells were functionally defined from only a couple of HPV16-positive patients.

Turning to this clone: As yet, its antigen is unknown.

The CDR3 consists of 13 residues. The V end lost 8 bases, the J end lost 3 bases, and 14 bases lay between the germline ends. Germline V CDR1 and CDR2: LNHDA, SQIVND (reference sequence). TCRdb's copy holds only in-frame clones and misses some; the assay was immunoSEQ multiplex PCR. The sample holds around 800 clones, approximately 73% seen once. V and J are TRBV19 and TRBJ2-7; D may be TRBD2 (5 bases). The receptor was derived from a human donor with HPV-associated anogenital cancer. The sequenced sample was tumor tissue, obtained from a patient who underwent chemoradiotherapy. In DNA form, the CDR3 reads TGTGCCAGTTCCGGAGGTTTCGGCTACGAGCAGTACTTC. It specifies CASSGGFGYEQYF.